The 9 T cell receptor beta chains in this list originate from one sample, sequenced in a study of cytomegalovirus exposure and HLA in healthy donors. PCR used 60 Vbeta primers and 13 Jbeta primers. This table comes from immunoSEQ multiplex PCR, and its TCRdb copy is limited to in-frame clones, with some not included. Altogether roughly 130,000 clones are present, roughly 80% being singletons, with the ten largest covering 3% to 4%. Material for sequencing was PBMCs. The receptors come from a female donor in good health and CMV-seronegative.

The V and J genes are TRBV7-2 and TRBJ2-2; D gene ambiguous. Trimming cost V 3 bases and J 7 bases, with 15 bases left between them. Germline V gene sequence: CDR1 SGHTA, CDR2 FQGNSA. The CDR3 contains 15 residues. Here the CDR3 reads CASSFSTRSDGELFF. In DNA, the CDR3 is TGTGCCAGCAGCTTCTCGACTCGGTCCGACGGGGAGCTGTTTTTT.

This chain connects TRBV29-1 to TRBJ2-3, with 8 bases fitting TRBD1. Trimming at V came to 2 bases and at J to 1 base, leaving 5 bases not matched to a gene. The CDR3 extends over 15 amino acids. Germline assignment: CDR1 SQVTM and CDR2 ANQGSEA. The CDR3 loop is CSVEYAGGGTDTQYF. The CDR3 nucleotides are TGCAGCGTTGAATATGCAGGGGGCGGCACAGATACGCAGTATTTT.

The V gene is TRBV7-2, the J gene TRBJ2-5, with TRBD2 matching over 10 bases. The CDR3 has 16 residues. Germline trimming cut 1 base from V and 4 bases from J; bases unmatched to any gene: 6. Germline-derived CDR1 and CDR2 are SGHTA and FQGNSA. The CDR3 bases are TGTGCCAGCAGCTTAGACTTACTAGCGGGACGAGAGACCCAGTACTTC. Translating gives CASSLDLLAGRETQYF.

The chain links TRBV5-1 to TRBJ2-3, with 12 bases fitting TRBD2. This CDR3 spans 15 amino acids. Trimming took 7 bases from V and 3 from J; bases not matched to a gene: 6. CDR1 is SGHRS and CDR2 is YFSETQ in the germline V gene. The CDR3 sequence is CASGLAGGPTDTQYF. The CDR3 region has the DNA TGCGCCAGCGGTCTAGCGGGGGGGCCAACAGATACGCAGTATTTT.

This chain connects TRBV6-1 to TRBJ1-5; D is ambiguous. Germline V gene data show CDR1 as MNHNS and CDR2 as SASEGT. The V gene lost 7 bases and the J gene lost 6 bases, with 13 bases spanning the gap. This CDR3 region has 13 residues. The CDR3: CASTPTTGQPQHF. CDR3 in DNA: TGTGCCAGCACCCCCACAACGGGTCAGCCCCAGCATTTT.

V usage is TRBV7-9 and J usage is TRBJ1-1, with 7 bases fitting TRBD1. Germline V lookup: CDR1 SEHNR, CDR2 FQNEAQ (reference sequence). This CDR3 is 15 amino acids long. With V trimmed by 1 base and J by 5 bases, 7 bases remained unmatched. The CDR3 DNA reads TGTGCCAGCAGCTTAGTCCAACAGGGGCGGACTGAAGCTTTCTTT. Its translation: CASSLVQQGRTEAFF.

The CDR3 spells CASSGSGGGADTQYF. In DNA form, the CDR3 reads TGTGCCAGCAGCGGCTCGGGGGGGGGCGCAGATACGCAGTATTTT. This chain joins TRBV9 and TRBJ2-3; 8 positions agree with TRBD2. CDR3 length: 15 residues. Germline-derived CDR1 and CDR2 are SGDLS and YYNGEE. The J segment lost 4 bases and the V segment lost 3 bases, leaving 7 bases of the junction unmatched.

The chain combines TRBV7-9 with TRBJ1-2; TRBD1 is a possible D gene (5 bases). The CDR3 loop spans 14 amino acids. Between the trimmed V and J ends, which lost 6 bases and 0 bases, there was a span of 11 bases. Germline CDR1 is SEHNR and CDR2 is FQNEAQ (reference sequence). Here the CDR3 reads CASRDRTSNYGYTF. Written as DNA, the CDR3 is TGTGCCAGCAGGGACCGGACATCTAACTATGGCTACACCTTC.

The chain couples TRBV4-1 to TRBJ1-5; D might be TRBD1 (5 bases). The CDR3 covers 13 residues. The V end was cut by 1 base, the J end by 5 bases, with 6 bases between. Germline lookup yields CDR1 MGHRA and CDR2 YSYEKL. Here the CDR3 DNA reads TGCGCCAGCAGCCAAGGGGGGGATCAGCCCCAGCATTTT. The encoded protein is CASSQGGDQPQHF.